This T cell receptor (beta chain) came from a study of regulatory T cells in long-lasting Graves disease. Germline loops: CDR1 MDHEN, CDR2 SYDVKM. The CDR3 runs 13 residues. With 0 bases removed from V and 7 bases from J, the gap between germline ends came to 7 bases. This clonotype was picked up many times. Combining iRepertoire HTBI primers with Arm-PCR of CDR3 regions, the authors built TCR beta libraries. Each CDR3 protein gets one entry after TCRdb re-called the multiplex PCR reads with MiXCR. The repertoire holds around 500,000 distinct CDR3 sequences, with approximately 12% as singletons. The time point was: newly diagnosed GD, antithyroid drugs for less than 3 months. With RNA extracted from PBMCs as input, the TCR library was made. These data are also associated with another study on T cells in Graves' hyperthyroidism and ophthalmopathy.

The source material was peripheral blood mononuclear cells (PBMCs), sampled at new diagnosis, from a patient treated with antithyroid drugs. The sequence derives from a man aged 25-45 years with Graves disease. The chain combines TRBV28 with TRBJ2-1, with no clear D. The CDR3: CASSLWKGNEQFF. Written as DNA, the CDR3 is TGTGCCAGCAGTTTATGGAAAGGGAATGAGCAGTTCTTC.